This TCR beta chain was documented in a study of cytomegalovirus exposure and HLA in healthy donors. A note on this clone: Its antigen is still unknown.

The PCR contained 60 Vbeta and 13 Jbeta primers. TCRdb keeps only in-frame clones here, not all; method: immunoSEQ multiplex PCR. In the table there are more than 100,000 clones, about 70% of which are singletons. V was pared by 9 bases and J by 2 bases, with 15 bases between. The CDR3 is 14 residues long. CDR1 and CDR2 (germline): SNHLY, FYNNEI. Study-level results: Across donors, presence/absence analyses took sequencing depth to be roughly uniform.

Source material: PBMCs. This receptor was identified in a woman between 40 and 50 years old in good health and CMV-seronegative. The V gene is TRBV2, the J gene TRBJ2-3; D is uncertain. The CDR3 DNA is TGTGCCAGGACCCCCCGGGTCACCACAGATACGCAGTATTTT. Translation: CARTPRVTTDTQYF.